This is a list of T cell receptor beta chains from one sample in a study of molecular identifiers for immune sequencing clone quantification. Via MiXCR, TCRdb re-called the PCR reads, giving one row per CDR3 protein. The table records about 98,000 distinct CDR3 sequences, about 35% of them present only once. The source material was naive CD8+ T cells from blood, with Jurkat cell RNA spiked in. The receptors here all came from a human donor in good health. Some libraries in this study had Jurkat cell RNA spiked in. Each CDR3 is given with its conserved first and last residue. A D gene is named only where the DNA matches it firmly. Expanded clones are given a class, and other clones once, few, many or no size at all.

TRBJ1-1 NA NA TRBV12-3/TRBV12-4 TGTGCCAGCAGTCGTGAGGGAGCTGTCACTGAAGCTTTCTTT CASSREGAVTEAFF
TRBJ1-2 many NA TRBV25-1 TGTGCCAGCAGTCAGGGGCCCTATGGCTACACCTTC CASSQGPYGYTF
TRBJ1-4 NA NA TRBV14 TGTGCCAGCAGCCAGTGGACCGGTGAAAAACTGTTTTTT CASSQWTGEKLFF
TRBJ1-1 few NA TRBV19 TGTGCCAGTAGTATAGAGGAGGGGTGGACTGAAGCTTTCTTT CASSIEEGWTEAFF
TRBJ2-2 NA NA TRBV19 TGTGCCAGTAGTAACCCCGAGATGCTATATTCGTCGAACACCGGGGAGCTGTTTTTT CASSNPEMLYSSNTGELFF
TRBJ2-7 many NA TRBV28 TGTGCCAGCTCCGGCGGTGCGTCCGAGCAGTACTTC CASSGGASEQYF
TRBJ2-3 many NA TRBV19 TGTGCCAGTAGTAGCCCGGATACGCAGTATTTT CASSSPDTQYF
TRBJ2-7 NA NA TRBV9 TGTGCCAGCAGCGTATCCCCGACCTACGAGCAGTACTTC CASSVSPTYEQYF
TRBJ2-2 NA NA TRBV11-2 TGTGCCAGCAGGCCTCCAGCGAACACCGGGGAGCTGTATTTT CASRPPANTGELYF
TRBJ2-5 NA TRBD2 TRBV11-1 TGTGCCAGCAGCTTAACTAGCGGCCAAGAGTCCCAGTACTTC CASSLTSGQESQYF
TRBJ2-3 many TRBD1 TRBV7-9 TGTGCCAGCAGCCCCCCCGGACAGGCCCATACGCAGTATTTT CASSPPGQAHTQYF
TRBJ2-5 many NA TRBV12-3/TRBV12-4 TGTGCCAGCAGGAGAGAAGAGACCCAGTACTTC CASRREETQYF